The rows below give T cell receptor beta chains drawn from one sample of a study of cytomegalovirus exposure and HLA in healthy donors. Assay used: immunoSEQ multiplex PCR; TCRdb lists only in-frame clones, some missing. Counted here are some 180,000 clones, approximately 73% occurring once; the ten biggest clones make up 2% to 2.5%. The sequenced sample consisted of PBMCs. These receptors all come from a woman between 25 and 40 years old in good health and CMV-seropositive. The CDR3 runs from the conserved cysteine through the conserved F or W. D genes are given only for firm matches. Clone size appears in some rows only: once, few, many, or a class for an expanded clone.

V: TRBV29-1
D: NA
J: TRBJ1-2
size: few
DNA: TGCAGCGTTGGACTCAACTATGGCTACACCTTC
CDR3: CSVGLNYGYTF

V: TRBV7-9
D: TRBD2
J: TRBJ2-3
size: NA
DNA: TGTGCCAGCAGCCCCCCCGCTAGCGGGGGCACAGATACGCAGTATTTT
CDR3: CASSPPASGGTDTQYF

V: TRBV29-1
D: NA
J: TRBJ2-7
size: NA
DNA: TGCAGCGTTGAAGAAAAGGGGTACGAGCAGTACTTC
CDR3: CSVEEKGYEQYF

V: TRBV29-1
D: TRBD1
J: TRBJ2-5
size: NA
DNA: TGCAGCGCCGTAGTGGGGACAGGGGTAGAGACCCAGTACTTC
CDR3: CSAVVGTGVETQYF

V: TRBV5-1
D: NA
J: TRBJ2-1
size: NA
DNA: TGCGCCAGCAGCTTGGAGGGGGTATACAATGAGCAGTTCTTC
CDR3: CASSLEGVYNEQFF

V: TRBV5-1
D: TRBD1
J: TRBJ2-1
size: NA
DNA: TGCGCCAGCAGCTTCAAGACAGGGGGTTCCAATGAGCAGTTCTTC
CDR3: CASSFKTGGSNEQFF

V: TRBV7-8
D: TRBD1
J: TRBJ1-5
size: few
DNA: TGTGCCAGCAGCATCGGACAGGGGGGAGGTCAGCCCCAGCATTTT
CDR3: CASSIGQGGGQPQHF

V: TRBV2
D: NA
J: TRBJ2-7
size: NA
DNA: TGTGCCAGCAGTGAGGAGGGTCATAGCTCCTACGAGCAGTACTTC
CDR3: CASSEEGHSSYEQYF

V: TRBV2
D: NA
J: TRBJ2-5
size: NA
DNA: TGTGCCAGCGCAGGGCCGGGACAACAAGAGACCCAGTACTTC
CDR3: CASAGPGQQETQYF

V: TRBV7-2
D: NA
J: TRBJ2-2
size: NA
DNA: TGTGCCAGCAGCTTCCGGGGATCCACCGGGGAGCTGTTTTTT
CDR3: CASSFRGSTGELFF

V: TRBV18
D: TRBD1
J: TRBJ1-6
size: NA
DNA: TGTGCCAGCTCACAAGGACAGGTTCTTAATTCACCCCTCCACTTT
CDR3: CASSQGQVLNSPLHF

V: TRBV28
D: NA
J: TRBJ1-5
size: NA
DNA: TGTGCCAGCAGGAAAGGCCGAGGTTACAGGGTAGGTGGGAATCAGCCCCAGCATTTT
CDR3: CASRKGRGYRVGGNQPQHF

V: TRBV4-1
D: TRBD2
J: TRBJ2-7
size: NA
DNA: TGCGCCAGCAGCCAACGCAGCGGGGACCCCTACGAGCAGTACTTC
CDR3: CASSQRSGDPYEQYF

V: TRBV2
D: TRBD2
J: TRBJ2-2
size: NA
DNA: TGTGCCAGCAGAAAGACTAGCGGGGGGGCCCACGGGGAGCTGTTTTTT
CDR3: CASRKTSGGAHGELFF

V: TRBV4-2
D: NA
J: TRBJ1-2
size: NA
DNA: TGTGCCAGCAGCCAAGTTTTGAACAGGAAACCCCACCCGTATGGCTACACCTTC
CDR3: CASSQVLNRKPHPYGYTF

V: TRBV5-5
D: TRBD1
J: TRBJ2-7
size: NA
DNA: TGTGCCAGCAGCCTCACAGGGACAGACTTTACCTACGAGCAGTACTTC
CDR3: CASSLTGTDFTYEQYF

V: TRBV13
D: NA
J: TRBJ2-7
size: NA
DNA: TGTGCCAGCAGCCCCAGACAGATCTACGAGCAGTACTTC
CDR3: CASSPRQIYEQYF

V: TRBV18
D: TRBD1
J: TRBJ2-2
size: few
DNA: TGTGCCAGCTCACCTCCGGGACAGGGGGGGCCGAACACCGGGGAGCTGTTTTTT
CDR3: CASSPPGQGGPNTGELFF

V: TRBV7-9
D: NA
J: TRBJ2-3
size: few
DNA: TGTGCCAGCAGCCCATTGGGCACCCTTGGAGATACGCAGTATTTT
CDR3: CASSPLGTLGDTQYF

V: TRBV18
D: TRBD1
J: TRBJ2-7
size: NA
DNA: TGTGCCAGCGCAGACAGGGGTACATACGAGCAGTACTTC
CDR3: CASADRGTYEQYF

V: TRBV11-2
D: TRBD1
J: TRBJ1-4
size: NA
DNA: TGTGCCAGCAGCTCCAGACAGGGGGTGTTTTTT
CDR3: CASSSRQGVFF

V: TRBV1
D: NA
J: TRBJ2-1
size: few
DNA: TGCACCAGCAGCCATGATCTACAGGGTGGGAATGAGCAGTTCTTC
CDR3: CTSSHDLQGGNEQFF

V: TRBV28
D: TRBD2
J: TRBJ2-1
size: NA
DNA: TGTGCCAGCAGCCCGACGGGGGGGCGACACAATGAGCAGTTCTTC
CDR3: CASSPTGGRHNEQFF

V: TRBV7-6
D: TRBD2
J: TRBJ2-7
size: NA
DNA: TGTGCCAGCAGCGGGACTAGCTCCTACGAGCAGTACTTC
CDR3: CASSGTSSYEQYF

V: TRBV6-1
D: NA
J: TRBJ2-1
size: NA
DNA: TGTGCCAGCAGTGAACTGCCGGGGGGCCACAATGAGCAGTTCTTC
CDR3: CASSELPGGHNEQFF

V: TRBV28
D: TRBD1
J: TRBJ1-6
size: NA
DNA: TGTGCCAGCAGGGAAGACAGGGCTAATTCACCCCTCCACTTT
CDR3: CASREDRANSPLHF

V: TRBV5-4
D: NA
J: TRBJ2-7
size: NA
DNA: TGTGCCAGCAGCTTTCAGGGTGGGCAGCGCTCCTACGAGCAGTACTTC
CDR3: CASSFQGGQRSYEQYF

V: TRBV6-4
D: TRBD1
J: TRBJ1-4
size: few
DNA: TGTGCCAGCAGTGACCCCCGGGACAGGGGGTATGAAAAACTGTTTTTT
CDR3: CASSDPRDRGYEKLFF

V: TRBV4-2
D: NA
J: TRBJ1-1
size: NA
DNA: TGTGCCAGCAGCCAAGGGGCAGGGATGAACACTGAAGCTTTCTTT
CDR3: CASSQGAGMNTEAFF

V: TRBV12-5
D: NA
J: TRBJ1-4
size: few
DNA: TGTGCTAGTGGTTCTTCAGGGATTGAAAAACTGTTTTTT
CDR3: CASGSSGIEKLFF

V: TRBV7-6
D: NA
J: TRBJ2-1
size: once
DNA: TGTGCCAGCAGCTTAGCAGCGGGTAGCGGCATCTACAATGAGCAGTTCTTC
CDR3: CASSLAAGSGIYNEQFF

V: TRBV29-1
D: TRBD1
J: TRBJ1-1
size: once
DNA: TGCAGCGTTGAAGTTATTGGGACAGCTTTTGGGGGAGCTTTCTTT
CDR3: CSVEVIGTAFGGAFF

V: TRBV5-4
D: NA
J: TRBJ2-1
size: NA
DNA: TGTGCCAGCCAAATCACCAGCTCCTACAATGAGCAGTTCTTC
CDR3: CASQITSSYNEQFF

V: TRBV9
D: TRBD1
J: TRBJ2-3
size: NA
DNA: TGTGCCAGCAGCGCAATTCCGAGGGGGCCTCTACAAGATACGCAGTATTTT
CDR3: CASSAIPRGPLQDTQYF

V: TRBV4-3
D: NA
J: TRBJ2-1
size: once
DNA: TGCGCCAGCAGCCCCAGGATCGCGCATGAGCAGTTCTTC
CDR3: CASSPRIAHEQFF

V: TRBV4-3
D: TRBD1
J: TRBJ2-6
size: NA
DNA: TGCGCCAGCAGCCAAGATCTCGGGACAGGGGGTTGGGGCTCTGGGGCCAACGTCCTGACTTTC
CDR3: CASSQDLGTGGWGSGANVLTF

V: TRBV19
D: NA
J: TRBJ2-3
size: NA
DNA: TGTGCCAGTAGACTCTCGGCCAGGGGATCGACAGATACGCAGTATTTT
CDR3: CASRLSARGSTDTQYF

V: TRBV4-1
D: NA
J: TRBJ1-4
size: NA
DNA: TGCGCCAGCAGCCCCAAGCGGGGGGGCGGTAATGAAAAACTGTTTTTT
CDR3: CASSPKRGGGNEKLFF

V: TRBV9
D: NA
J: TRBJ2-7
size: NA
DNA: TGTGCCAGCAGCGTAGTGGGCGAGGGCTACGAGCAGTACTTC
CDR3: CASSVVGEGYEQYF

V: TRBV6-5
D: TRBD1
J: TRBJ2-1
size: NA
DNA: TGTGCCAGCAGTTCCCCTGGGACAGGGTTCGATGAGCAGTTCTTC
CDR3: CASSSPGTGFDEQFF

V: TRBV27
D: NA
J: TRBJ2-6
size: NA
DNA: TGTGCCAGCAGGCTCGGGCAGGCTGGGGCCAACGGCCTGACTTTC
CDR3: CASRLGQAGANGLTF

V: TRBV7-9
D: NA
J: TRBJ2-1
size: NA
DNA: TGTGCCAGCAGCTTAGAACCCTACTCCTACAATGAGCAGTTCTTC
CDR3: CASSLEPYSYNEQFF

V: TRBV7-2
D: TRBD1
J: TRBJ2-2
size: few
DNA: TGTGCCAGCAGCAACATGCCCGGGACAGGGAACACCGGGGAGCTGTTTTTT
CDR3: CASSNMPGTGNTGELFF

V: TRBV11-2
D: TRBD2
J: TRBJ2-1
size: NA
DNA: TGTGCCAGCAGCTTACGACTAGCGGGGGGCCTTAACTACAATGAGCAGTTCTTC
CDR3: CASSLRLAGGLNYNEQFF

V: TRBV13
D: TRBD1
J: TRBJ1-1
size: NA
DNA: TGTGCCAGCAGCTTAAGGGGGACAGGGACTGAAGCTTTCTTT
CDR3: CASSLRGTGTEAFF

V: TRBV4-3
D: TRBD1
J: TRBJ2-1
size: NA
DNA: TGCGCCAGCGGGACAGGGTCTCCCTACAATGAGCAGTTCTTC
CDR3: CASGTGSPYNEQFF

V: TRBV27
D: NA
J: TRBJ1-5
size: NA
DNA: TGTGCCAGCAGTCCGCGGGGCGGGCGCAATCAGCCCCAGCATTTT
CDR3: CASSPRGGRNQPQHF

V: TRBV2
D: TRBD1
J: TRBJ1-6
size: NA
DNA: TGTGCCAGCAGTGAAAGTACCGGGACAGTGGGTTCACCCCTCCACTTT
CDR3: CASSESTGTVGSPLHF

V: TRBV9
D: NA
J: TRBJ1-5
size: NA
DNA: TGTGCCAGCAGCGTATCCGGAGATGGGCCCCAGCATTTT
CDR3: CASSVSGDGPQHF

V: TRBV7-9
D: TRBD1
J: TRBJ1-4
size: NA
DNA: TGTGCCAGCAGCTTGGACGGGACAGGGTCGGAAAAACTGTTTTTT
CDR3: CASSLDGTGSEKLFF

V: TRBV5-1
D: NA
J: TRBJ2-3
size: NA
DNA: TGCGCCAGCAGCTCGGCCAGGGCTAGCACAGATACGCAGTATTTT
CDR3: CASSSARASTDTQYF

V: TRBV7-2
D: TRBD2
J: TRBJ2-1
size: NA
DNA: TGTGCCAGCAGCTTAGTATCACTAGCGGGGGGAACGGATGAGCAGTTCTTC
CDR3: CASSLVSLAGGTDEQFF

V: TRBV4-3
D: NA
J: TRBJ1-2
size: NA
DNA: TGCGCCAGCAGCCAAGATGCGGGGGGCAGCGACTATGGCTACACCTTC
CDR3: CASSQDAGGSDYGYTF